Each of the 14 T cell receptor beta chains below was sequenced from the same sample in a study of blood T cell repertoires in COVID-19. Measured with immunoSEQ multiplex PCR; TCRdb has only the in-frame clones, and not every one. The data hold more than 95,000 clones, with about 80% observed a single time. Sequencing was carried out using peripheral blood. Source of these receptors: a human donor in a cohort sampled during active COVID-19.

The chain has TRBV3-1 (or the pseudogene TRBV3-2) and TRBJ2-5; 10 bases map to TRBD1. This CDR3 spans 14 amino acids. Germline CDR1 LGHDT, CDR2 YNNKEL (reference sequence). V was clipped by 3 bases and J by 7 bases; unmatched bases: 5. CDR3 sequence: CASSHRDRGGTQYF. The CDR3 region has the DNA TGTGCCAGCAGCCACCGGGACAGGGGTGGGACCCAGTACTTC.

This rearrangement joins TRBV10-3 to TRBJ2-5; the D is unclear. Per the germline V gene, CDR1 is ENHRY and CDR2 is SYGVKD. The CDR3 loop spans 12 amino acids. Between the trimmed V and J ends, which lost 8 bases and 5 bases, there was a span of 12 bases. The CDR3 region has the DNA TGTGCCATCGGCTCTAGTATGGAGACCCAGTACTTC. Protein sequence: CAIGSSMETQYF.

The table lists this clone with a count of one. The CDR3 spells CASSFRQGTGELFF. The CDR3, as DNA: TGTGCCAGCAGTTTCCGACAGGGTACCGGGGAGCTGTTTTTT. This chain joins TRBV6-5 and TRBJ2-2; 7 bases are shared with TRBD1. Germline V lookup: CDR1 MNHEY, CDR2 SVGAGI. V lost 4 bases and J lost 5; bases outside the gene matches: 4. The CDR3 extends over 14 amino acids.

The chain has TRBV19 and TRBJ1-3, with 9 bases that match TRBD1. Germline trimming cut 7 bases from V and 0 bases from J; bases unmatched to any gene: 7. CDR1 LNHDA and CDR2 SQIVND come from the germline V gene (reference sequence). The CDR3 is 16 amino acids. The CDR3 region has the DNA TGTGCCAGTAAGAGGGACAGGGCCGACTCTGGAAACACCATATATTTT. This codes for CASKRDRADSGNTIYF.

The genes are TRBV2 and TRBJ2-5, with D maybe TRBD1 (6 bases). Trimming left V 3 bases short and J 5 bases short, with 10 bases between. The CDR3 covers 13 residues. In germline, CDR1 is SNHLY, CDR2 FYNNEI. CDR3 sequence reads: CASSDGQGETQYF. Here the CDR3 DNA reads TGTGCCAGCAGTGACGGGCAGGGGGAGACCCAGTACTTC.

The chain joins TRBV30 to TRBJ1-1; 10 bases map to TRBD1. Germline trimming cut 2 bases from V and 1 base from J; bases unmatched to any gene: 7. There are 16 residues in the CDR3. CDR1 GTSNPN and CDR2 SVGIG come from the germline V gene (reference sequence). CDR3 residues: CAWSTGTGARNTEAFF. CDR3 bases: TGTGCCTGGAGTACGGGGACAGGGGCGCGGAACACTGAAGCTTTCTTT. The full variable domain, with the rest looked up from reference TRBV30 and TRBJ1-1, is SQTIHQWPATLVQPVGSPLSLECTVEGTSNPNLYWYRQAAGRGLQLLFYSVGIGQISSEVPQNLSASRPQDRQFILSSKKLLLSDSGFYLCAWSTGTGARNTEAFFGQGTRLTVV.

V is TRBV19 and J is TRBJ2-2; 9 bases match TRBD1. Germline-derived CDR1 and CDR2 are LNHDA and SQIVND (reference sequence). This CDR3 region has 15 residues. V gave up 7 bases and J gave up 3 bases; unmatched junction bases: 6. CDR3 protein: CASMGGTGYTGELFF. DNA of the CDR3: TGTGCCAGTATGGGGGGGACAGGGTACACCGGGGAGCTGTTTTTT. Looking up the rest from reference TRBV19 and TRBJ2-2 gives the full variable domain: DGGITQSPKYLFRKEGQNVTLSCEQNLNHDAMYWYRQDPGQGLRLIYYSQIVNDFQKGDIAEGYSVSREKKESFPLTVTSAQKNPTAFYLCASMGGTGYTGELFFGEGSRLTVL.

The CDR3 nucleotides read TGTGCCACCAGTGATCCCGGACTAGCGGGAAGCAATGAGCAGTTCTTC. Protein sequence: CATSDPGLAGSNEQFF. The V call is TRBV24-1, the J call TRBJ2-1, with 12 bases that match TRBD2. Trimming cost V 3 bases and J 6 bases; bases outside gene matches: 5. Germline CDR1 KGHDR, CDR2 SFDVKD. The CDR3 spans 16 residues.

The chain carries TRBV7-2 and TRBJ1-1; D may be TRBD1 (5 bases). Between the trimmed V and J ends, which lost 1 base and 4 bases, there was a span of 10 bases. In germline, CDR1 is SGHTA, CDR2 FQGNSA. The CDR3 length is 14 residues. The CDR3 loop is CASSLEGATTEAFF. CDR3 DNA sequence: TGTGCCAGCAGCTTAGAAGGGGCCACCACTGAAGCTTTCTTT.

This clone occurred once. The chain's CDR3 is CASSIFTSGSLQETQYF. The CDR3 nucleotides are TGTGCCAGTAGTATTTTCACTAGCGGCAGCCTCCAAGAGACCCAGTACTTC. This chain links TRBV19 with TRBJ2-5, with 8 bases aligning to TRBD2. This CDR3 region has 17 residues. Germline V gene sequence: CDR1 LNHDA, CDR2 SQIVND (reference sequence). The J segment lost 1 base and the V segment lost 3 bases, leaving 10 bases of the junction unmatched.

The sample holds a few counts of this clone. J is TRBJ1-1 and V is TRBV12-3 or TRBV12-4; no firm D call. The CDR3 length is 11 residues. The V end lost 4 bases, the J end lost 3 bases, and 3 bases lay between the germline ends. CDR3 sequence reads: CASSSDTEAFF. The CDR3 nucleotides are TGTGCCAGCAGTTCTGACACTGAAGCTTTCTTT.

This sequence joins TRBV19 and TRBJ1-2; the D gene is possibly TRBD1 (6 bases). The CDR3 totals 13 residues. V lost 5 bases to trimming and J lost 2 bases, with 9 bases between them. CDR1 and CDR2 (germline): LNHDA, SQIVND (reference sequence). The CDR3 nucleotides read TGTGCCAGTAGTTCCGGACAGAACTATGGCTACACCTTC. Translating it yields CASSSGQNYGYTF.

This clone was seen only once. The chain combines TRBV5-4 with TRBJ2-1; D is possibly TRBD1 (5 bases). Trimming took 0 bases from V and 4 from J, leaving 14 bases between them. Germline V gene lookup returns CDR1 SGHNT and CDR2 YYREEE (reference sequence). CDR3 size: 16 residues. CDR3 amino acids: CASSLEGRVTYNEQFF. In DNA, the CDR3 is TGTGCCAGCAGCTTGGAGGGCAGGGTCACGTACAATGAGCAGTTCTTC.

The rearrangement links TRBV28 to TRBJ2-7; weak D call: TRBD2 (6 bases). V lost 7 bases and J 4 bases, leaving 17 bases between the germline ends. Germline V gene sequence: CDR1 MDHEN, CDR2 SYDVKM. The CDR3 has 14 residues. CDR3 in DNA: TGTGCCAGCAAAACCTTGGGGGGTACTTACGAGCAGTACTTC. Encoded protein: CASKTLGGTYEQYF.